These 4 T cell receptor beta chains share one sample of origin, sequenced in a study of human T cells and chemical hapten exposure. TCRdb processed the RACE reads anew with MiXCR; each CDR3 protein has one entry. Of about 82,000 distinct CDR3 sequences listed, around 6.7% are singletons. Time point of the sample: patch test 2, 6 weeks after DPC sensitization. Described treatment: therapeutic diphenylcyclopropenone sensitization with weekly scalp DPC. The sequenced sample was whole blood, obtained in connection with sensitization to the hapten diphenylcyclopropenone (DPC). The receptors here all came from a woman under 40 with alopecia areata. Some clones in this sample may be carry-over from other donors' samples.

This clonotype was picked up a small number of times. The genes are TRBV6-6 and TRBJ1-5; no clear D. Germline V lookup: CDR1 MNHNY, CDR2 SVGAGI (reference sequence). V was shortened by 2 bases and J by 3 bases, with 8 bases between the two germline ends. The CDR3 covers 14 residues. CDR3 amino acids: CASSYISSNQPQHF. CDR3 coding DNA: TGTGCCAGCAGTTACATCAGTTCCAATCAGCCCCAGCATTTT.

This clonotype appeared a few times. This chain links TRBV4-1 with TRBJ1-1; D gene ambiguous. The CDR3 spans 14 residues. CDR1 and CDR2 from the germline V gene are MGHRA and YSYEKL. Trimming took 6 bases from V and 0 from J, leaving 11 bases between them. The CDR3 reads CASRGPLLNTEAFF. The CDR3 nucleotides are TGCGCCAGCAGAGGGCCGTTATTGAACACTGAAGCTTTCTTT.

This clonotype was detected many times. V usage is TRBV7-9 and J usage is TRBJ1-5, with D possibly TRBD1 on 5 matching bases. CDR1 and CDR2 (germline): SEHNR, FQNEAQ (reference sequence). The CDR3 sequence is 14 residues long. V was trimmed by 5 bases and J by 4 bases, leaving 12 bases between them. The CDR3 region is CASSNRGSNQPQHF. The CDR3 DNA follows: TGTGCCAGCAGCAACCGGGGCTCAAATCAGCCCCAGCATTTT.

This chain uses TRBV9 with TRBJ2-1, with a weak D call TRBD1 (6 bases). The CDR3 contains 15 residues. Germline lookup yields CDR1 SGDLS and CDR2 YYNGEE. Trimming took off 0 bases at V and 5 bases at J, with 12 bases between the two ends. The CDR3 DNA reads as TGTGCCAGCAGCGTAGACCCAGGGACAAACAATGAGCAGTTCTTC. The encoded protein is CASSVDPGTNNEQFF.